This note documents a single T cell receptor (beta chain) sequence. Its cognate antigen is unknown. This CDR3 has 15 amino acids. CDR1 is MNHEY and CDR2 is SVGAGI in the germline V gene. The V end lost 2 bases, the J end lost 7 bases, and 17 bases lay between the germline ends. This sample is part of a study of T-cell reconstitution after alpha-beta-depleted transplantation in children. Study-wide findings and caveats: Newly produced T cells mostly accounted for T-cell counts and diversity one year post-transplant. Reported findings indicate that, about two months after transplant, alpha-beta T cells came from several hundred expanded clones, which were derived from non-depleted graft cells.

Researchers prepared the TCRbeta library using unique molecular identifiers, the study reports. TCRdb called the PCR reads again in MiXCR, with one record for every CDR3 protein. The data contain about 980,000 distinct CDR3 sequences, around 30% of them singletons. The sample here was PBMCs, mostly from graft donor cells, taken 360 days after TCRalphabeta/CD19-depleted stem cell transplant. The receptor's source is a boy less than two years old who had a stem cell transplant for SCID, so the T cells may come from the graft donor. V gene TRBV6-5 combines with J gene TRBJ2-5; D remains ambiguous. CDR3: CASSYASEVAVTQYF. For the CDR3, the DNA is TGTGCCAGCAGTTACGCTTCCGAGGTCGCCGTGACCCAGTACTTC.